Following are 4 T cell receptor beta chains from one sample sequenced in a study of blood T cells in healthy people across ages. Primed by a sample-barcoded 5' primer and a J-beta primer mix, a second PCR proceeded for about 7 to 11 cycles. Each CDR3 protein is one row after TCRdb ran MiXCR on the 5' RACE reads. Of fewer than 900,000 distinct CDR3 sequences in the sample, under 40% were seen once. The specimen sequenced was blood. The source is a man aged 18-30 years in good health.

Many counts were recorded for this clonotype. The rearrangement links TRBV20-1 to TRBJ2-4, with TRBD2 matching 9 bases. V dropped 5 bases and J dropped 6; count of bases not matched to a gene: 5. CDR3 length: 13 residues. Germline V gene sequence: CDR1 DFQATT, CDR2 SNEGSKA (reference sequence). CDR3 region: CSAPRGGRNIQYF. In nucleotides, the CDR3 is TGCAGTGCTCCGCGGGGGGGCAGAAACATTCAGTACTTC.

The J gene is TRBJ2-5, the V gene TRBV7-2; 8 bases are shared with TRBD1. The CDR3 covers 16 residues. Trimming removed 5 bases from V and 5 bases from J; junction bases left unmatched: 13. Germline V lookup: CDR1 SGHTA, CDR2 FQGNSA. The CDR3 protein is CASSPAVTGAWETQYF. The CDR3 nucleotides are TGTGCCAGCAGCCCCGCTGTGACAGGGGCTTGGGAGACCCAGTACTTC. Looking up the rest from reference TRBV7-2 and TRBJ2-5 gives the full variable domain: GAGVSQSPSNKVTEKGKDVELRCDPISGHTALYWYRQSLGQGLEFLIYFQGNSAPDKSGLPSDRFSAERTGGSVSTLTIQRTQQEDSAVYLCASSPAVTGAWETQYFGPGTRLLVL.

About this clonotype: A junction boundary mismatches the germline segment, possibly from a read error. The gene calls are TRBV3-1 and TRBJ2-2, with 7 positions matching TRBD1. There are 17 residues in the CDR3. CDR1 and CDR2 from the germline V gene are LGHDT and YNNKEL (reference sequence). CDR3 sequence reads: CASRATGSGSNTGELFF. CDR3 coding DNA: TGTGCTAGCAGAGCGACAGGGTCGGGTTCAAACACCGGGGAGCTGTTTTTT.

The CDR3 DNA reads TGTGCCAGCACTACTAGCGGGGGCCTTCGCACAGATACGCAGTATTTT. Amino acids: CASTTSGGLRTDTQYF. This chain joins TRBV7-9 and TRBJ2-3, with 11 bases fitting TRBD2. The CDR3 covers 16 residues. Germline V gene data show CDR1 as SEHNR and CDR2 as FQNEAQ (reference sequence). The trim removed 7 bases at V and 1 base at J, leaving 7 bases unmatched.